Each of the 6 T cell receptor beta chains below was sequenced from the same sample in a study of identical twins. TCRdb reprocessed the 5' RACE reads with MiXCR, giving one entry per CDR3 protein. Of hundreds of thousands of distinct CDR3 sequences in the sample, less than 25% were seen once. The same data also contributed to another study, on T cells expressing NK-cell markers.

The material sequenced was CD4+ T cells sorted from blood. Receptors originate from a woman younger than 30 in good health.

There are many counts of this clonotype. V usage is TRBV6-1 and J usage is TRBJ1-1; D ambiguous. Germline V gives CDR1 MNHNS, CDR2 SASEGT. The CDR3 runs 17 residues. The germline V and J ends were trimmed by 6 bases and 1 base, with 21 bases remaining between them. CDR3 residues: CASSPNQGMTQNTEAFF. The CDR3 DNA reads TGTGCCAGCAGCCCCAATCAAGGAATGACCCAGAACACTGAAGCTTTCTTT.

The chain employs TRBV5-1 and TRBJ2-1; a possible D gene is TRBD1 (6 bases). Per the germline V gene, CDR1 is SGHRS and CDR2 is YFSETQ. This CDR3 contains 14 residues. V was trimmed by 2 bases and J by 8 bases, leaving 14 bases between them. The CDR3 sequence: CASSFHRVSDEQFF. The CDR3 nucleotides read TGCGCCAGCAGCTTCCACAGGGTTAGCGATGAGCAGTTCTTC. The full variable domain, with the rest looked up from reference TRBV5-1 and TRBJ2-1, is KAGVTQTPRYLIKTRGQQVTLSCSPISGHRSVSWYQQTPGQGLQFLFEYFSETQRNKGNFPGRFSGRQFSNSRSEMNVSTLELGDSALYLCASSFHRVSDEQFFGPGTRLTVL.

V usage is TRBV20-1 and J usage is TRBJ1-2; 11 positions match TRBD1. V was clipped by 6 bases and J by 7 bases; unmatched bases: 7. The CDR3 covers 13 residues. CDR1 is DFQATT and CDR2 is SNEGSKA in the germline V gene (reference sequence). CDR3 bases: TGCAGTGCCGGGACAGGGGGTGGCTCTGGCTACACCTTC. Translating it yields CSAGTGGGSGYTF.

This clonotype was counted between two and nine times. This sequence joins TRBV5-1 and TRBJ1-4, with D unresolved. This CDR3 has 17 amino acids. Germline CDR1 reads SGHRS; CDR2 reads YFSETQ. Deletions cut 0 bases from V and 8 bases from J, with 20 bases between. The CDR3 region has the DNA TGCGCCAGCAGCTTGGAAAGCTTCACGTTGCAAGGAGAAAAACTGTTTTTT. Translating gives CASSLESFTLQGEKLFF.

This clonotype came up a few times. The V gene is TRBV3-1, the J gene TRBJ2-1, with D tentatively TRBD1 (5 bases). In germline, CDR1 is LGHDT, CDR2 YNNKEL (reference sequence). This CDR3 spans 15 amino acids. Trimming took off 2 bases at V and 10 bases at J, with 18 bases between the two ends. CDR3 sequence reads: CASSQWGSPLLEQFF. CDR3 nucleotides: TGTGCCAGCAGCCAATGGGGCTCTCCCCTTCTGGAGCAGTTCTTC.

A few counts support this clonotype. The rearrangement links TRBV5-1 to TRBJ2-7, with D possibly matching TRBD1 (5 bases). The CDR3 extends over 13 amino acids. From germline, CDR1 is SGHRS and CDR2 YFSETQ. Trimming pared 4 bases from V and 3 bases from J, leaving 11 bases between. The CDR3 loop is CASSPYQGYEQYF. As DNA, the CDR3 is TGCGCCAGCAGCCCCTATCAGGGCTACGAGCAGTACTTC.